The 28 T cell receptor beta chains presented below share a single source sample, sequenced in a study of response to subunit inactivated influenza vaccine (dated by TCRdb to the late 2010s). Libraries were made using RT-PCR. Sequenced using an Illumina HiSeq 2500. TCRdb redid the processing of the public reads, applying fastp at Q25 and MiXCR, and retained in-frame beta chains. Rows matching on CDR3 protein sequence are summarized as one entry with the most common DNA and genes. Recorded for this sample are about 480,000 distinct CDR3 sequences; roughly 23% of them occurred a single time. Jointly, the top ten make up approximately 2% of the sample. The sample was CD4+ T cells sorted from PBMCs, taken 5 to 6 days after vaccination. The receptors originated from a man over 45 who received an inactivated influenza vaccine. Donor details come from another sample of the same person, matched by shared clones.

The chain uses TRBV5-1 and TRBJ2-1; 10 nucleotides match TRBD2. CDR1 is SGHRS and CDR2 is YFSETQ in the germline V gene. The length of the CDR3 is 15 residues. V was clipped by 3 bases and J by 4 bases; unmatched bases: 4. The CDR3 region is CASSWTSGDYNEQFF. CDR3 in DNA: TGCGCCAGCAGCTGGACTAGCGGAGATTACAATGAGCAGTTCTTC.

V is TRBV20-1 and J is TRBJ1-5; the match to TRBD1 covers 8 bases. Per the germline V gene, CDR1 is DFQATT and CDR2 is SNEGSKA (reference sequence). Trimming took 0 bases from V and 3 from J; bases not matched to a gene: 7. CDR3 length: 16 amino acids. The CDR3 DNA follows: TGCAGTGCTAGAGACCCCCTGACAGGGGTCAATCAGCCCCAGCATTTT. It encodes CSARDPLTGVNQPQHF.

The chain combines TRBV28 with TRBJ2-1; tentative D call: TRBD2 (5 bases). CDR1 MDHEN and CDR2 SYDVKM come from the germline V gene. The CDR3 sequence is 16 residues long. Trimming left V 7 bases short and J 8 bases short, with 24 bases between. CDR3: CASTDTQVMGRDEQFF. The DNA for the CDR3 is TGTGCCAGCACCGATACCCAGGTGATGGGGAGAGATGAGCAGTTCTTC.

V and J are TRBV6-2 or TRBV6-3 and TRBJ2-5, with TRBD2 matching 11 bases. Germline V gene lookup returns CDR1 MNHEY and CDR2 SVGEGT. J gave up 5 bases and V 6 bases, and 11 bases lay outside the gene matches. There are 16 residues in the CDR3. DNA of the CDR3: TGTGCCAGCAGAAGGCGTCCTAGCGGGGGGCGGGAGACCCAGTACTTC. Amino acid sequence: CASRRRPSGGRETQYF.

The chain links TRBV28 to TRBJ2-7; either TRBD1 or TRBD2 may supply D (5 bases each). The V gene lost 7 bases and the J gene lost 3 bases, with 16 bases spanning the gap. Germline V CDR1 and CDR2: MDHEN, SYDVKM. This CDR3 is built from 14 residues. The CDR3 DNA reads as TGTGCCAGCAATAGGGACGGTCATATCTACGAGCAGTACTTC. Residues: CASNRDGHIYEQYF.

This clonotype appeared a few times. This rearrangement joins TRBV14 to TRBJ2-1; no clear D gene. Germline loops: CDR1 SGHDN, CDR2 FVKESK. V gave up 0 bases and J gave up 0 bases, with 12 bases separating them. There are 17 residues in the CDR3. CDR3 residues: CASSQEDGRSSYNEQFF. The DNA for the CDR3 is TGTGCCAGCAGCCAAGAGGACGGACGGAGCTCCTACAATGAGCAGTTCTTC.

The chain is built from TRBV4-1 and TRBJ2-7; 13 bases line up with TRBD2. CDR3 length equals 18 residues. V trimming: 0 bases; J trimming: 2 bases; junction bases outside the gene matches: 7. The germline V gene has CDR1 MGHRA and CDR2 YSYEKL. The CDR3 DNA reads TGCGCCAGCAGCCAAGAGGTCACTAGCGGGGGGGCCCCCTACGAGCAGTACTTC. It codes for CASSQEVTSGGAPYEQYF.

The chain's CDR3 is CASSLEGGSPLHF. As DNA, the CDR3 is TGTGCCAGCAGCTTAGAGGGGGGTTCACCCCTCCACTTT. The chain employs TRBV7-6 and TRBJ1-6; perhaps TRBD1 as D (6 bases). This CDR3 spans 13 amino acids. Trimming stripped 1 base from V and 9 bases from J, with 7 bases between. Per germline, CDR1 SGHVS and CDR2 FNYEAQ.

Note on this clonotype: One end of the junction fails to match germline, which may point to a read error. The CDR3: CASSQESVWGLDF. The CDR3 nucleotides are TGTGCCAGCAGCCAAGAAAGCGTGTGGGGCCTCGACTTC. The V call is TRBV3-1, the J call TRBJ2-5, with D possibly TRBD1 on 5 matching bases. The V gene's germline CDR1 is LGHDT and CDR2 YNNKEL (reference sequence). The CDR3 is 13 residues long.

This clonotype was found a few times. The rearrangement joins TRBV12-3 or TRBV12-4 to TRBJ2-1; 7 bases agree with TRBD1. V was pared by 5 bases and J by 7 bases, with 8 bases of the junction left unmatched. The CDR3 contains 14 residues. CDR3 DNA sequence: TGTGCCAGCAGTCCTCAATTACAGGGGAATGAGCAGTTCTTC. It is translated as CASSPQLQGNEQFF.

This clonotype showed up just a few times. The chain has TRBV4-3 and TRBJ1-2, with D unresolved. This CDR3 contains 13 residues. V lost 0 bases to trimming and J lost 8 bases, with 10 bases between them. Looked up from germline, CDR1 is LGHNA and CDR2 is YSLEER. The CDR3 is CASSQELRGGYTF. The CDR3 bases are TGCGCCAGCAGCCAAGAACTCCGCGGAGGCTACACCTTC.

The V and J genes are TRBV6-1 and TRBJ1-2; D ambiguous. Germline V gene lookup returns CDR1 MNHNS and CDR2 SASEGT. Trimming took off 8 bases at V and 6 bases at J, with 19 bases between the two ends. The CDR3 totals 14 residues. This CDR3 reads CASQRVDWADGYTF. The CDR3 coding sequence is TGTGCCAGCCAAAGGGTTGACTGGGCGGATGGCTACACCTTC.

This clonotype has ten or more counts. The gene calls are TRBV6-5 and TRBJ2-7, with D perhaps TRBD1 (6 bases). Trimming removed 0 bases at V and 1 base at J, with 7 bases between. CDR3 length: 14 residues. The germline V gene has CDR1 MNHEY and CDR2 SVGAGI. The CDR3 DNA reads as TGTGCCAGCAGTTACTCAAGGGGGTCCTACGAGCAGTACTTC. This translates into CASSYSRGSYEQYF.

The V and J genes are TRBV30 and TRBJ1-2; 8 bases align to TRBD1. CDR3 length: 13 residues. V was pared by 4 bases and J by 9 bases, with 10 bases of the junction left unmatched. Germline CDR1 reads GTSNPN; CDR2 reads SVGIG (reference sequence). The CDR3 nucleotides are TGTGCCTGGAACGTTAGACAGGGGTTCAGCTACACCTTC. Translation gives CAWNVRQGFSYTF.

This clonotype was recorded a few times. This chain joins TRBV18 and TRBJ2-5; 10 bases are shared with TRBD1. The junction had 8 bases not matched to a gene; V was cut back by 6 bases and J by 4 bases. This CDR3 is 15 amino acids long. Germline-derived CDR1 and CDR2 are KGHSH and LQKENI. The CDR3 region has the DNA TGTGCCAGCTCGAGACAGGGGGCGAATCGAGAGACCCAGTACTTC. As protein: CASSRQGANRETQYF.

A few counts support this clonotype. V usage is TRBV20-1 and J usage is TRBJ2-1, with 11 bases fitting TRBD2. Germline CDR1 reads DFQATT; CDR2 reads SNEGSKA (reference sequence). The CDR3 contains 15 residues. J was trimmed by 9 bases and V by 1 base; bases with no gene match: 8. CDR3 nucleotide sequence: TGCAGTGCTAGAGCCACTAGCGGGAGAGGCGGTGAGCAGTTCTTC. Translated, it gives CSARATSGRGGEQFF.

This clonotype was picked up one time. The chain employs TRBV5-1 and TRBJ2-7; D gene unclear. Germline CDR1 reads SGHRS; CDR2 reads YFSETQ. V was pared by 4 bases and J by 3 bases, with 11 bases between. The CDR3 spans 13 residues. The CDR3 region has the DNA TGCGCCAGCAGCCGGGCCCCTCTCTACGAGCAGTACTTC. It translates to CASSRAPLYEQYF.

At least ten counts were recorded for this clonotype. The CDR3 loop reads CASSYSAGELFF. The CDR3 DNA is TGTGCCAGCAGTTACTCAGCCGGGGAGCTGTTTTTT. The J gene is TRBJ2-2, the V gene TRBV6-5, with unresolved D. CDR1 is MNHEY and CDR2 is SVGAGI in the germline V gene. Trimming took off 0 bases at V and 6 bases at J, with 2 bases between the two ends. The CDR3 runs 12 residues.

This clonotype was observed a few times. The CDR3 region is CASSFAGNVRETQYF. DNA for the CDR3: TGTGCCAGCAGCTTTGCAGGGAATGTGAGAGAGACCCAGTACTTC. The chain has TRBV12-1 and TRBJ2-5. TRBV12-1 is a pseudogene segment. The CDR3 sequence is 15 residues long.

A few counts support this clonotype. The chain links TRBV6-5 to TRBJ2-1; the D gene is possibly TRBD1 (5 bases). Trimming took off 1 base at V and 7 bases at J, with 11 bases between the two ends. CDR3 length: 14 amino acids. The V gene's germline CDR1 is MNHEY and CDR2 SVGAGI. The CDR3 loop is CASSYYSTVNEQFF. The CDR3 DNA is TGTGCCAGCAGTTACTACTCGACAGTTAATGAGCAGTTCTTC.

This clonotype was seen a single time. CDR3 in amino acids: CSARSPRPGNTEAFF. The CDR3 bases are TGCAGTGCTAGATCTCCAAGGCCGGGGAACACTGAAGCTTTCTTT. The chain uses TRBV20-1 and TRBJ1-1; no definite D call. Germline V lookup: CDR1 DFQATT, CDR2 SNEGSKA (reference sequence). The CDR3 sequence is 15 residues long. Trimming took off 2 bases at V and 1 base at J, with 14 bases between the two ends.

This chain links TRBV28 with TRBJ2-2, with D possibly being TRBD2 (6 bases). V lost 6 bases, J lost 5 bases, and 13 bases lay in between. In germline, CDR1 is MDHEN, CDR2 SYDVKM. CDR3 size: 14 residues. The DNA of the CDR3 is TGTGCCAGCAGGCGTTCTGGGGGGACCGGGGAGCTGTTTTTT. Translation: CASRRSGGTGELFF.

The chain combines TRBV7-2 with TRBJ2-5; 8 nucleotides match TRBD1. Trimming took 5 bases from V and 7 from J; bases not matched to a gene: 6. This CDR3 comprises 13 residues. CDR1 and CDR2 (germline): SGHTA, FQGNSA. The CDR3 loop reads CASSIGQGGTQYF. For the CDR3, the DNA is TGTGCCAGCAGCATCGGACAGGGCGGGACCCAGTACTTC.

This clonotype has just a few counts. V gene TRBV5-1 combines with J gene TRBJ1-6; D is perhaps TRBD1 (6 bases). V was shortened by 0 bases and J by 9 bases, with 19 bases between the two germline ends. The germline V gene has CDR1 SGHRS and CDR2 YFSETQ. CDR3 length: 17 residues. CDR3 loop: CASSLEEGVPGGSPLHF. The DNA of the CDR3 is TGCGCCAGCAGCTTGGAAGAGGGGGTTCCGGGGGGTTCACCCCTCCACTTT.

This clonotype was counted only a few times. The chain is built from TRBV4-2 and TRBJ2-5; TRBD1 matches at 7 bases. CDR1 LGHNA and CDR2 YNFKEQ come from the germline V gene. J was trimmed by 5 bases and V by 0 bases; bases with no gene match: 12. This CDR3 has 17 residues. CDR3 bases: TGTGCCAGCAGCCAAGAAAGCGCCGGACAGGTCGGGGAGACCCAGTACTTC. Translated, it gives CASSQESAGQVGETQYF.

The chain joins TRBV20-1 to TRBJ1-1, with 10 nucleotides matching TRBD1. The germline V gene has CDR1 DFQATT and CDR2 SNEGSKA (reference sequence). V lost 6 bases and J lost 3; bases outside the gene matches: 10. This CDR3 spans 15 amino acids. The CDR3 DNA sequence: TGCAGTGCCTACTCCGGGACAGGGGAATACACTGAAGCTTTCTTT. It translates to CSAYSGTGEYTEAFF.

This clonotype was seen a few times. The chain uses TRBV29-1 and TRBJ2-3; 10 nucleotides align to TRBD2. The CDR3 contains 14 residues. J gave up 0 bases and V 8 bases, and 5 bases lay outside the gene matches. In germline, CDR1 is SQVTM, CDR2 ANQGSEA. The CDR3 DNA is TGCAGCATCGGACTAGCGGCTAGCACAGATACGCAGTATTTT. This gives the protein CSIGLAASTDTQYF.

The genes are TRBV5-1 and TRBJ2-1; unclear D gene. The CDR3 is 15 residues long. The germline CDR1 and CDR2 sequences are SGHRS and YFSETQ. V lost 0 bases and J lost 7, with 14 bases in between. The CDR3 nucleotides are TGCGCCAGCAGCTTGGGGGCAGGAGAAGGGAATGAGCAGTTCTTC. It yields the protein CASSLGAGEGNEQFF.